This T cell receptor (beta chain) was captured in a study of human T cells and chemical hapten exposure. Study-level points and caveats: Unchanged with DPC sensitization were TCRs above 1 in 1000 frequency.

To note about this clonotype: The antigen is unknown.

TCRdb recomputed calls from the 5' RACE reads with MiXCR, one row per CDR3 protein. The table has about 140,000 distinct CDR3 sequences, around 4.1% seen once; the top ten hold around 1.5%. V was clipped by 2 bases and J by 0 bases, with 12 bases between them. The CDR3 extends over 16 amino acids. Germline loops: CDR1 SGHDT, CDR2 YYEEEE. Unseparated into fractions, whole blood served as the source from which total RNA was extracted. The rearrangement links TRBV5-6 to TRBJ2-4; maybe TRBD1 (6 bases). The TCR originated in a female donor in good health. CDR3 DNA: TGTGCCAGCAGCTTCCGACAGGTTCTAGCCAAAAACATTCAGTACTTC. It codes for CASSFRQVLAKNIQYF.